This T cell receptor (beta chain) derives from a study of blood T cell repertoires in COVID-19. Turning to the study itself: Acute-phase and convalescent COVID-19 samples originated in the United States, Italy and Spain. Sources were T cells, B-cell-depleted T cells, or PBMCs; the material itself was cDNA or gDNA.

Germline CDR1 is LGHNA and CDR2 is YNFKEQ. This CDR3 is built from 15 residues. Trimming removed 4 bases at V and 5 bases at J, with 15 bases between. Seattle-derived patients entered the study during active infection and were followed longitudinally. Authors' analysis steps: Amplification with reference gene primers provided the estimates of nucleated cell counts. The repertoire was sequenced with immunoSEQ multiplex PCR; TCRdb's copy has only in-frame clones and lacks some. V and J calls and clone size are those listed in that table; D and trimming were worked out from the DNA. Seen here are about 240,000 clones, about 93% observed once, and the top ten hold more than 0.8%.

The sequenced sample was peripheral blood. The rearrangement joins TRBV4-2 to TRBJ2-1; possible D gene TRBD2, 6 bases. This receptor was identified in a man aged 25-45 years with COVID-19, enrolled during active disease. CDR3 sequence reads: CASSRGELGNNEQFF. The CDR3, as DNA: TGTGCCAGCAGCCGGGGGGAATTAGGGAACAATGAGCAGTTCTTC.